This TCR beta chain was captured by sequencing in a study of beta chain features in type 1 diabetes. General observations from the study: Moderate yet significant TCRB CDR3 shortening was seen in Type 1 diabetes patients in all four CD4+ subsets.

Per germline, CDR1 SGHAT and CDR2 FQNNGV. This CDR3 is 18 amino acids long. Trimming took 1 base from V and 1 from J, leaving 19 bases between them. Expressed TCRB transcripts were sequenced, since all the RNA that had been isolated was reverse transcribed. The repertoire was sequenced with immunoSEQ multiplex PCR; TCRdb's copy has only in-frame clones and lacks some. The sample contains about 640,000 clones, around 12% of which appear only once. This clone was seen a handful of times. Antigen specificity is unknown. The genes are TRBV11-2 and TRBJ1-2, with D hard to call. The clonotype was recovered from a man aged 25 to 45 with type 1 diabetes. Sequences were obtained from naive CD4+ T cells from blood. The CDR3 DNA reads TGTGCCAGCAGCTTAGTAGGAACAGCTCCGAGCAATAACTATGGCTACACCTTC. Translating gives CASSLVGTAPSNNYGYTF.